These T cell receptor beta chains were read from a single sample in a study of a mutant IDH1 vaccine in newly diagnosed glioma. The data were produced by immunoSEQ multiplex PCR, yet TCRdb's version contains in-frame clones alone and is incomplete. This sample has around 29,000 clones, with around 87% found just once. Their antigens are not known. The specimen was peripheral blood mononuclear cells (PBMCs), collected from a glioma patient whose treatment included an IDH1 peptide vaccine. The receptor source for this set is a woman in her thirties or forties with glioma. Some clones in this sample may be carry-over from other donors' samples. The CDR3 runs from the conserved cysteine through the conserved F or W. A D gene is named only where the DNA matches it firmly. Size values are once, few and many counts, or a class for expanded clones, and some rows have none.

j_call: TRBJ2-7; cdr3_length: 14; clone_size: NA; v_call: TRBV19; d_call: NA; cdr3_nt: TGTGCCAGTAGTATAGGTCCAGAGTCCTACGAGCAGTACTTC; cdr3_aa: CASSIGPESYEQYF
j_call: TRBJ2-7; cdr3_length: 16; clone_size: NA; v_call: TRBV6-1; d_call: NA; cdr3_nt: TGTGCCAGCAGTGAAGCGCTTCGCGGAGCCCAGCACGAGCAGTACTTC; cdr3_aa: CASSEALRGAQHEQYF
j_call: TRBJ1-3; cdr3_length: 15; clone_size: NA; v_call: TRBV7-8; d_call: NA; cdr3_nt: TGTGCCAGCAGCCCAACAGGGCAATATGGAAACACCATATATTTT; cdr3_aa: CASSPTGQYGNTIYF
j_call: TRBJ1-1; cdr3_length: 14; clone_size: NA; v_call: TRBV28; d_call: NA; cdr3_nt: TGTGCCAGCAGTTTAAAACAACTAAACACTGAAGCTTTCTTT; cdr3_aa: CASSLKQLNTEAFF
j_call: TRBJ1-5; cdr3_length: 14; clone_size: once; v_call: TRBV7-9; d_call: NA; cdr3_nt: TGTGCCAGCAGCTCCCGGACAGACAATCAGCCCCAGCATTTT; cdr3_aa: CASSSRTDNQPQHF
j_call: TRBJ1-4; cdr3_length: 17; clone_size: NA; v_call: TRBV18; d_call: TRBD1; cdr3_nt: TGTGCCAGCTCACCCTCGGGACAGGGAACAACTAATGAAAAACTGTTTTTT; cdr3_aa: CASSPSGQGTTNEKLFF
j_call: TRBJ1-4; cdr3_length: 15; clone_size: once; v_call: TRBV18; d_call: NA; cdr3_nt: TGTGCCAGCTCACCCCCGGGCCGGGGGCGGGAAAAACTGTTTTTT; cdr3_aa: CASSPPGRGREKLFF
j_call: TRBJ2-1; cdr3_length: 14; clone_size: NA; v_call: TRBV2; d_call: TRBD1; cdr3_nt: TGTGCTGGGCGTGGGACAGGGGTGCTCAATGAGCAGTTCTTC; cdr3_aa: CAGRGTGVLNEQFF
j_call: TRBJ1-6; cdr3_length: 18; clone_size: once; v_call: TRBV28; d_call: TRBD1; cdr3_nt: TGTGCCAGCAGTTTGCCGAATCCAGGGGGAGTAATAATTTCACCCCTCCACTTT; cdr3_aa: CASSLPNPGGVIISPLHF
j_call: TRBJ2-3; cdr3_length: 13; clone_size: once; v_call: TRBV27; d_call: NA; cdr3_nt: TGTGCCAGCAGTTTCGGGGGTCCGGATACGCAGTATTTT; cdr3_aa: CASSFGGPDTQYF
j_call: TRBJ1-3; cdr3_length: 14; clone_size: few; v_call: TRBV7-8; d_call: TRBD1; cdr3_nt: TGTGCCAGCTCAAACAGGGGCTCTGGAAACACCATATATTTT; cdr3_aa: CASSNRGSGNTIYF
j_call: TRBJ2-7; cdr3_length: 14; clone_size: NA; v_call: TRBV9; d_call: TRBD1; cdr3_nt: TGTGCCAGCAGCTCCGGGACAGGGATCCACGAGCAGTACTTC; cdr3_aa: CASSSGTGIHEQYF
j_call: TRBJ1-3; cdr3_length: 15; clone_size: NA; v_call: TRBV28; d_call: NA; cdr3_nt: TGTGCCAGCACTAAACAGGGACTCTCTGGAAACACCATATATTTT; cdr3_aa: CASTKQGLSGNTIYF
j_call: TRBJ1-3; cdr3_length: 14; clone_size: NA; v_call: TRBV7-2; d_call: NA; cdr3_nt: TGTGCCAGCAGCTTAGGTGGAAAGGGAAACACCATATATTTT; cdr3_aa: CASSLGGKGNTIYF
j_call: TRBJ2-1; cdr3_length: 11; clone_size: NA; v_call: TRBV6-6; d_call: NA; cdr3_nt: TGTGCCAGCCGCTCATACAATGAGCAGTTCTTC; cdr3_aa: CASRSYNEQFF
j_call: TRBJ2-3; cdr3_length: 16; clone_size: NA; v_call: TRBV6-6; d_call: TRBD2; cdr3_nt: TGTGCCAGCAGTTACTCGACCCAGCGGGGGTTGCATACGCAGTATTTT; cdr3_aa: CASSYSTQRGLHTQYF
j_call: TRBJ1-2; cdr3_length: 13; clone_size: once; v_call: TRBV6-5; d_call: NA; cdr3_nt: TGTGCCAGCAGCCCCCGTGAAGGCTATGGCTACACCTTC; cdr3_aa: CASSPREGYGYTF
j_call: TRBJ1-5; cdr3_length: 15; clone_size: NA; v_call: TRBV15; d_call: TRBD1; cdr3_nt: TGTGCCACCAGCAACCGGGACAGGGGTAATCAGCCCCAGCATTTT; cdr3_aa: CATSNRDRGNQPQHF
j_call: TRBJ2-1; cdr3_length: 18; clone_size: NA; v_call: TRBV4-1; d_call: NA; cdr3_nt: TGCGCCAGCAGCCAAGGTTTCGCGGACACGAGCTCCTACAATGAGCAGTTCTTC; cdr3_aa: CASSQGFADTSSYNEQFF
j_call: TRBJ2-1; cdr3_length: 12; clone_size: NA; v_call: TRBV27; d_call: NA; cdr3_nt: TGTGCCAGCAGAACTGGGGGAAATGAGCAGTTCTTC; cdr3_aa: CASRTGGNEQFF
j_call: TRBJ2-3; cdr3_length: 16; clone_size: NA; v_call: TRBV7-2; d_call: NA; cdr3_nt: TGTGCCAGCAGCTTCGAGACAGGTCGGAGCACAGATACGCAGTATTTT; cdr3_aa: CASSFETGRSTDTQYF
j_call: TRBJ1-5; cdr3_length: 15; clone_size: NA; v_call: TRBV7-9; d_call: NA; cdr3_nt: TGTGCCAGCAGCTTCGGTCGCGGAGGGGTAGAGCCCCAGCATTTT; cdr3_aa: CASSFGRGGVEPQHF
j_call: TRBJ2-1; cdr3_length: 14; clone_size: NA; v_call: TRBV5-4; d_call: NA; cdr3_nt: TGTGCCAGCAGCTCCGGACGGACTTACAATGAGCAGTTCTTC; cdr3_aa: CASSSGRTYNEQFF
j_call: TRBJ2-2; cdr3_length: 13; clone_size: NA; v_call: TRBV19; d_call: TRBD2; cdr3_nt: TGTGCCAGTAGCGGGGGGGAAACCGGGGAGCTGTTTTTT; cdr3_aa: CASSGGETGELFF
j_call: TRBJ1-3; cdr3_length: 11; clone_size: NA; v_call: TRBV6-5; d_call: NA; cdr3_nt: TGTGCCACCCAAACTGGAAACACCATATATTTT; cdr3_aa: CATQTGNTIYF
j_call: TRBJ2-5; cdr3_length: 15; clone_size: NA; v_call: TRBV9; d_call: NA; cdr3_nt: TGTGCCAGCAGCGTTGGAGCGGTGACGGAAGAGACCCAGTACTTC; cdr3_aa: CASSVGAVTEETQYF
j_call: TRBJ2-7; cdr3_length: 14; clone_size: NA; v_call: TRBV11-2; d_call: NA; cdr3_nt: TGTGCCAGCAGCTTAGGGGACATCTCCTACGAGCAGTACTTC; cdr3_aa: CASSLGDISYEQYF
j_call: TRBJ1-6; cdr3_length: 14; clone_size: once; v_call: TRBV7-2; d_call: NA; cdr3_nt: TGTGCCAGCAGCTTGGGGGGGAGTAATTCACCCCTCCACTTT; cdr3_aa: CASSLGGSNSPLHF
j_call: TRBJ2-4; cdr3_length: 13; clone_size: NA; v_call: TRBV15; d_call: NA; cdr3_nt: TGTGCCACCAGCAGGGAGACAGCCGACATTCAGTACTTC; cdr3_aa: CATSRETADIQYF
j_call: TRBJ1-6; cdr3_length: 15; clone_size: NA; v_call: TRBV5-4; d_call: NA; cdr3_nt: TGTGCCAGCGGACCCGGGGCAGGGTCCCCCTCACCCCTCCACTTT; cdr3_aa: CASGPGAGSPSPLHF
j_call: TRBJ2-1; cdr3_length: 15; clone_size: NA; v_call: TRBV19; d_call: NA; cdr3_nt: TGTGCCAGTACCACCACCCGGGACGCGATCAATGAGCAGTTCTTC; cdr3_aa: CASTTTRDAINEQFF
j_call: TRBJ1-1; cdr3_length: 14; clone_size: NA; v_call: TRBV7-6; d_call: NA; cdr3_nt: TGTGCCAGCAGCTTATCAGAAGTGAACACTGAAGCTTTCTTT; cdr3_aa: CASSLSEVNTEAFF
j_call: TRBJ1-1; cdr3_length: 14; clone_size: few; v_call: TRBV19; d_call: TRBD1; cdr3_nt: TGTGCCAGTTTCGGGACAGAAACTTCCACTGAAGCTTTCTTT; cdr3_aa: CASFGTETSTEAFF
j_call: TRBJ1-3; cdr3_length: 14; clone_size: NA; v_call: TRBV28; d_call: NA; cdr3_nt: TGTGCCAGCAGTACGAGGGCTGCTGGAAACACCATATATTTT; cdr3_aa: CASSTRAAGNTIYF
j_call: TRBJ1-5; cdr3_length: 16; clone_size: NA; v_call: TRBV4-3; d_call: NA; cdr3_nt: TGCGCCAGCAGCCAAGTGGCGGGGGAGAGCAATCAGCCCCAGCATTTT; cdr3_aa: CASSQVAGESNQPQHF
j_call: TRBJ1-1; cdr3_length: 14; clone_size: NA; v_call: TRBV5-1; d_call: NA; cdr3_nt: TGCGCCAGCAGCTCCGCCCAGGGGCACACTGAAGCTTTCTTT; cdr3_aa: CASSSAQGHTEAFF
j_call: TRBJ2-7; cdr3_length: 14; clone_size: NA; v_call: TRBV7-2; d_call: NA; cdr3_nt: TGTGCCAGCAGCTTAGTACGGACCCTTGGAGAGCAGTACTTC; cdr3_aa: CASSLVRTLGEQYF
j_call: TRBJ2-2; cdr3_length: 15; clone_size: NA; v_call: TRBV7-2; d_call: TRBD1; cdr3_nt: TGTGCCAGCAGCTTCCTGACAGGGGGCACCGGGGAGCTGTTTTTT; cdr3_aa: CASSFLTGGTGELFF
j_call: TRBJ2-7; cdr3_length: 12; clone_size: NA; v_call: TRBV7-9; d_call: NA; cdr3_nt: TGTGCCAGCAGCCCGGGACATTACGAGCAGTACTTC; cdr3_aa: CASSPGHYEQYF
j_call: TRBJ2-2; cdr3_length: 14; clone_size: NA; v_call: TRBV5-1; d_call: NA; cdr3_nt: TGCGCCAGCAGCTTGGGGCAGCGCACCGGGGAGCTGTTTTTT; cdr3_aa: CASSLGQRTGELFF
j_call: TRBJ1-3; cdr3_length: 14; clone_size: NA; v_call: TRBV4-1; d_call: NA; cdr3_nt: TGCGCCAGCAGCCCGCTCGAGTGGGGCGACACCATATATTTT; cdr3_aa: CASSPLEWGDTIYF
j_call: TRBJ1-1; cdr3_length: 14; clone_size: NA; v_call: TRBV10-3; d_call: NA; cdr3_nt: TGTGCCATCAGTGGGAGCGTAGGGGCCACTGAAGCTTTCTTT; cdr3_aa: CAISGSVGATEAFF
j_call: TRBJ2-7; cdr3_length: 15; clone_size: NA; v_call: TRBV2; d_call: NA; cdr3_nt: TGTGCCAGCACCCCTATTCGGACGGAGTCCTACGAGCAGTACTTC; cdr3_aa: CASTPIRTESYEQYF
j_call: TRBJ1-5; cdr3_length: 14; clone_size: medium-sized; v_call: TRBV5-1; d_call: TRBD1; cdr3_nt: TGCGCCAGCAGCTTGGAGGGGGCAGGGCAGCCCCAGCATTTT; cdr3_aa: CASSLEGAGQPQHF
j_call: TRBJ1-5; cdr3_length: 14; clone_size: few; v_call: TRBV6-1; d_call: NA; cdr3_nt: TGTGCCAGCAGTGTGCATGGGCAAGGTCAGCCCCAGCATTTT; cdr3_aa: CASSVHGQGQPQHF